This TCR beta chain derives from a study of blood T cells in healthy people across ages. Study-wide context: In model experiments, template switching was able to capture about one barcoded beta molecule for every two T cells that were present. Study-level results: Expanded clonotype shifts may have been confounded, as the donors had an unknown CMV status.

Extraction yielded at least 6 micrograms of total RNA per sample. Sample-barcoded 5' priming and a J-beta primer mix drove a second PCR of roughly 6 to 12 cycles. Each cDNA molecule received a tag from a template-switch adaptor that had 12 random nucleotides. MiXCR, run by TCRdb on the 5' RACE reads, gives a single entry per CDR3 protein. This table has about 1.7 million distinct CDR3 sequences, 25% to 30% appearing once. To note about this clonotype: What it binds is unknown. A read error may produce the germline difference seen at one junction end.

CDR1 is SGHRS, CDR2 YFSETQ, per germline. CDR3 size: 16 residues. This clonotype originated in a woman between 25 and 40 years old in good health. This chain joins TRBV5-1 and TRBJ2-1, with 12 bases aligning to TRBD2. The sequenced material came from blood. In DNA form, the CDR3 reads TGCGCCAGCAGCGCGGGACTAGCGGGCTCCTACAATGAGCGGTTCTTC. As protein: CASSAGLAGSYNERFF.